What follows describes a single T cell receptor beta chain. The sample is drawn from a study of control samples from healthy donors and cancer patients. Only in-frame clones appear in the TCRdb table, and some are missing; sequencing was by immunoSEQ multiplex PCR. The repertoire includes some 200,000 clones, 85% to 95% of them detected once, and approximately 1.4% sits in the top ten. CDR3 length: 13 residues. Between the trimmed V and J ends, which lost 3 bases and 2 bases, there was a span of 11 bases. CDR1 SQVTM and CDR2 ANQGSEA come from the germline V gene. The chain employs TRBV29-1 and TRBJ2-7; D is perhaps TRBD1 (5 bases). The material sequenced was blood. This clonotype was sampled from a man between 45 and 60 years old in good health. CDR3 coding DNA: TGCAGCGTTGATGGCGACAGTCCCTACGAGCAGTACGTC. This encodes CSVDGDSPYEQYV.